The present T cell receptor beta chain was sequenced within a study of cytomegalovirus exposure and HLA in healthy donors. On the study more broadly: The approximately 120 million unique TCR beta sequences, from 150 million to 200 million T cells, were found by an earlier analysis. Among approximately 390 genotyped donors, roughly 81% fell in the Caucasian-associated ancestry cluster.

The table lists this clone with a count of one. Its antigen is as yet unknown. Regarding the study as a whole: Accurate prediction of most subjects' HLA-A and HLA-B alleles from TCR beta sequences was reported.

It was with 60 Vbeta and 13 Jbeta primers that the PCR ran. Profiling relied on immunoSEQ multiplex PCR, and the TCRdb table lists in-frame clones only, not all of them. The sample holds 60,000 to 75,000 clones; around 82% are singletons and the top ten take about 8%. Germline lookup yields CDR1 SGHTA and CDR2 FQGTGA. Trimming removed 6 bases from V and 7 bases from J, with 10 bases in between. This CDR3 is 12 amino acids long. This clonotype originated in a man between 18 and 29 years old in good health and CMV-seropositive. Sequencing input: PBMCs. The rearrangement links TRBV7-3 to TRBJ2-1, with D perhaps matching TRBD2 (6 bases). The CDR3 DNA is TGTGCCAGCAGTCTAAGCGGGAATGAGCAGTTCTTC. It translates to CASSLSGNEQFF.